Listed below are T cell receptor beta chains from one sample, sequenced in a study of identical twins. TCRdb fed the 5' RACE reads into MiXCR, producing one record per CDR3 protein. The sample has 650,000 to 750,000 distinct CDR3 sequences, 21% seen once; the top ten hold roughly 4.3%. This sample also appeared in a second study, on T cells expressing NK-cell markers.

The sample consisted of PBMCs. These receptors were taken from a woman in her late teens or twenties in good health. Each CDR3 is given with its conserved first and last residue. D genes are given only for firm matches. Clone size is not always given. Where it is, it says once, few, many or a class for expanded clones.

CASAGLQETQYF | TGTGCCAGCGCGGGGTTGCAAGAGACCCAGTACTTC | TRBV9 | 12 | TRBJ2-5 | NA | NA
CASSILAGGQDEQYF | TGTGCCAGCAGCATACTAGCGGGGGGGCAGGACGAGCAGTACTTC | TRBV7-9 | 15 | TRBJ2-7 | TRBD2 | many
CATSEGGSLPTEAFF | TGTGCCACCAGTGAGGGGGGATCCCTCCCCACTGAAGCTTTCTTT | TRBV15 | 15 | TRBJ1-1 | NA | NA
CATSIGGSGANVLTF | TGTGCCACCAGCATAGGAGGTTCTGGGGCCAACGTCCTGACTTTC | TRBV15 | 15 | TRBJ2-6 | NA | few
CASSFEGFGSPLHF | TGTGCCAGCAGTTTTGAAGGGTTTGGTTCACCCCTCCACTTT | TRBV12-3/TRBV12-4 | 14 | TRBJ1-6 | NA | NA
CASSQDPLGSIEQFF | TGTGCCAGCAGCCAAGATCCCCTAGGTTCCATCGAGCAGTTCTTC | TRBV14 | 15 | TRBJ2-1 | NA | NA
CASSLHPSSYNEQFF | TGTGCCAGCAGTTTACACCCCAGCTCCTACAATGAGCAGTTCTTC | TRBV12-3/TRBV12-4 | 15 | TRBJ2-1 | NA | NA
CAIALVSSYNEQFF | TGTGCCATCGCCCTGGTGAGCTCCTACAATGAGCAGTTCTTC | TRBV10-3 | 14 | TRBJ2-1 | NA | NA
CASSLNPGAGRISETQYF | TGTGCCAGCAGCTTAAATCCGGGAGCGGGAAGAATCAGTGAGACCCAGTACTTC | TRBV7-3 | 18 | TRBJ2-5 | TRBD2 | few
CASSLDQGARETQYF | TGTGCCAGCAGCCTCGACCAGGGGGCTCGGGAGACCCAGTACTTC | TRBV11-2 | 15 | TRBJ2-5 | TRBD1 | few
CASSLVAGNTGELFF | TGTGCCAGCAGCTTAGTCGCCGGGAACACCGGGGAGCTGTTTTTT | TRBV7-2 | 15 | TRBJ2-2 | NA | many
CASSLGTGVPNSPLHF | TGTGCCAGCAGCTTAGGGACAGGGGTTCCTAATTCACCCCTCCACTTT | TRBV7-2 | 16 | TRBJ1-6 | TRBD1 | few
CASSLEDDYGYTF | TGTGCCAGCAGCCTCGAGGACGACTATGGCTACACCTTC | TRBV7-9 | 13 | TRBJ1-2 | NA | few
CASSLAFEAKNIQYF | TGTGCCAGCAGTTTGGCTTTTGAAGCCAAAAACATTCAGTACTTC | TRBV12-3/TRBV12-4 | 15 | TRBJ2-4 | NA | few
CASSPPGPPYNEQFF | TGTGCCAGCAGCCCTCCGGGGCCCCCCTACAATGAGCAGTTCTTC | TRBV7-8 | 15 | TRBJ2-1 | NA | NA
CASSQGSLETQYF | TGTGCCAGCAGCCAAGGCAGCCTAGAGACCCAGTACTTC | TRBV14 | 13 | TRBJ2-5 | NA | few
CASRETSGGRDEQFF | TGTGCCAGCAGGGAGACTAGCGGGGGGCGGGATGAGCAGTTCTTC | TRBV12-3/TRBV12-4 | 15 | TRBJ2-1 | TRBD2 | few
CASSYGGSGEQFF | TGTGCCAGCAGTTACGGGGGGTCAGGTGAGCAGTTCTTC | TRBV6-6 | 13 | TRBJ2-1 | NA | NA
CAISEYSYNEQFF | TGTGCCATCAGTGAGTACTCCTACAATGAGCAGTTCTTC | TRBV10-3 | 13 | TRBJ2-1 | NA | NA
CASSLEFSGTEAFF | TGCGCCAGCAGCTTGGAATTTTCGGGCACTGAAGCTTTCTTT | TRBV5-1 | 14 | TRBJ1-1 | NA | NA
CASSQVRNTEAFF | TGCGCCAGCAGCCAAGTCAGGAACACTGAAGCTTTCTTT | TRBV4-3 | 13 | TRBJ1-1 | NA | NA
CASSHRGGGARTGELFF | TGTGCCAGCAGTCACCGCGGCGGGGGGGCACGAACCGGGGAGCTGTTTTTT | TRBV7-8 | 17 | TRBJ2-2 | TRBD2 | NA
CASSQEITSGTDTQYF | TGTGCCAGCAGCCAAGAGATTACTAGCGGCACAGATACGCAGTATTTT | TRBV4-2 | 16 | TRBJ2-3 | TRBD2 | few
CASTIRNGGYTF | TGTGCCAGCACCATCAGAAACGGTGGCTACACCTTC | TRBV12-3/TRBV12-4 | 12 | TRBJ1-2 | NA | few
CSLGEDTQYF | TGCAGCCTGGGCGAAGATACGCAGTATTTT | TRBV20-1 | 10 | TRBJ2-3 | NA | NA
CSVEGPVRYEQYF | TGCAGCGTTGAGGGTCCGGTTCGCTACGAGCAGTACTTC | TRBV29-1 | 13 | TRBJ2-7 | NA | few
CAIAGLAGGNNEQFF | TGTGCCATCGCGGGACTAGCGGGAGGTAACAATGAGCAGTTCTTC | TRBV10-3 | 15 | TRBJ2-1 | TRBD2 | many
CSAMGGGPYNEQFF | TGCAGTGCTATGGGTGGGGGACCCTACAATGAGCAGTTCTTC | TRBV20-1 | 14 | TRBJ2-1 | NA | many
CASGLPGLLQFF | TGTGCTAGTGGTTTGCCAGGACTCCTGCAGTTCTTC | TRBV12-5 | 12 | TRBJ2-1 | NA | once
CASSRGLAGAGETQYF | TGTGCCAGCTCTCGGGGACTAGCGGGAGCTGGAGAGACCCAGTACTTC | TRBV18 | 16 | TRBJ2-5 | TRBD2 | NA
CASSLTKGTNEQFF | TGTGCCAGCAGCTTAACAAAGGGGACCAATGAGCAGTTCTTC | TRBV7-3 | 14 | TRBJ2-1 | NA | NA